One and the same sample provided the 14 T cell receptor beta chains below, sequenced in a study of CD4 T cells in relation to SARS-CoV-2 and coronaviruses. No antigen has been identified for these receptors. Data came from immunoSEQ multiplex PCR; TCRdb stores just in-frame clones and leaves some out. Among approximately 20,000 clones listed, about 80% were seen once. The unexposed donors gave CD4+ T cells in about 2010-2019, prior to COVID-19. Isolation of CD4+ T cells took place after roughly nine days in culture. Sequenced material: CD4+ T cells from PBMCs, cultured in vitro. The receptors stem from a human donor in good health.

This rearrangement joins TRBV10-3 to TRBJ2-3; 11 bases are shared with TRBD1. Germline CDR1 and CDR2: ENHRY and SYGVKD. CDR3 size: 14 residues. V was pared by 11 bases and J by 1 base, with 5 bases of the junction left unmatched. CDR3 in DNA: TGTGCCGGACAGGGGGCGGGGGGCACAGATACGCAGTATTTT. It codes for CAGQGAGGTDTQYF.

This rearrangement joins TRBV5-6 to TRBJ1-6, with no clear D. The CDR3 extends over 14 amino acids. Germline V gene data show CDR1 as SGHDT and CDR2 as YYEEEE. The V gene lost 0 bases and the J gene lost 7 bases, with 8 bases spanning the gap. CDR3 DNA sequence: TGTGCCAGCAGCTTGGTTGGGAACAATTCACCCCTCCACTTT. It yields the protein CASSLVGNNSPLHF.

The chain combines TRBV30 with TRBJ2-7; D not certain. In germline, CDR1 is GTSNPN, CDR2 SVGIG (reference sequence). This CDR3 contains 12 residues. Trimming removed 8 bases at V and 0 bases at J, with 11 bases between. The DNA of the CDR3 is TGTGCCGCCCGACCTAGCTCCTACGAGCAGTACTTC. Protein product: CAARPSSYEQYF.

The table lists this clone with a count of one. The germline gene is not matched at one end of the junction; a read error may be the cause. J is TRBJ2-2 and V is TRBV4-3, with D possibly matching TRBD1 (6 bases). The germline V gene has CDR1 LGHNA and CDR2 YSLEER. This CDR3 has 15 amino acids. This CDR3 reads CVSSYRELDTGELFF. In DNA, the CDR3 is TGCGTCAGCAGCTACAGGGAATTGGACACCGGGGAGCTGTTTTTT.

This clone was detected a few times. This chain connects TRBV2 to TRBJ1-2; TRBD1 aligns across 7 bases. After removal of 5 bases from V and 6 bases from J, the junction contained 3 bases not matched to a gene. CDR1 and CDR2 from the germline V gene are SNHLY and FYNNEI. CDR3 length: 12 residues. The chain's CDR3 is CASSTQGNGYTF. CDR3 DNA: TGTGCCAGCAGTACACAGGGGAATGGCTACACCTTC.

The chain uses TRBV2 and TRBJ2-6; D is unresolved. CDR1 SNHLY and CDR2 FYNNEI come from the germline V gene. There are 16 residues in the CDR3. Trimming cost V 4 bases and J 0 bases, with 10 bases left between them. CDR3 region: CASSARRISGANVLTF. The CDR3 DNA follows: TGTGCCAGCAGTGCCCGACGGATCTCTGGGGCCAACGTCCTGACTTTC.

The chain combines TRBV18 with TRBJ2-1, with D possibly being TRBD2 (5 bases). The CDR3 is 13 amino acids. V lost 3 bases to trimming and J lost 9 bases, with 12 bases between them. Germline-derived CDR1 and CDR2 are KGHSH and LQKENI. In DNA, the CDR3 is TGTGCCAGCTCACCCCCTAGCCCCATTGAGCAGTTCTTC. Translated, it gives CASSPPSPIEQFF.

This sequence joins TRBV5-1 and TRBJ1-2, with 9 positions matching TRBD1. Germline lookup yields CDR1 SGHRS and CDR2 YFSETQ. J lost 6 bases, V lost 4 bases, and 10 bases had no gene match. The CDR3 sequence is 15 residues long. The CDR3 is CASSVSGTGYDGYTF. The DNA for the CDR3 is TGCGCCAGCAGCGTATCCGGGACAGGGTATGATGGCTACACCTTC.

In its sample, this clone was seen once. The chain joins TRBV5-1 to TRBJ2-5; TRBD2 aligns across 9 bases. V shed 0 bases, J shed 3 bases, and the junction held 6 bases outside the gene matches. Germline CDR1 is SGHRS and CDR2 is YFSETQ. The CDR3 consists of 16 residues. The CDR3, as DNA: TGCGCCAGCAGCTTGGCGCTCGGACTAGCGAAAGAGACCCAGTACTTC. Translation: CASSLALGLAKETQYF.

This clone is medium-sized (0.01 to 0.1%) within its sample. V gene TRBV9 combines with J gene TRBJ2-3, with 8 bases that match TRBD2. The trim removed 0 bases at V and 3 bases at J, leaving 6 bases unmatched. Germline V CDR1 and CDR2: SGDLS, YYNGEE. The CDR3 has 16 amino acids. CDR3 DNA sequence: TGTGCCAGCAGCGTAGCAGGGCTAGCGGGTACAGATACGCAGTATTTT. This encodes CASSVAGLAGTDTQYF.

This clone was recorded only once. This rearrangement joins TRBV11-2 to TRBJ2-2, with D unresolved. The V end was cut by 3 bases, the J end by 7 bases, with 6 bases between. The CDR3 is 12 amino acids. Germline V gives CDR1 SGHAT, CDR2 FQNNGV. The CDR3 DNA reads as TGTGCCAGCAGCTTCCGCGGCGGGGAGCTGTTTTTT. The encoded protein is CASSFRGGELFF.

V gene TRBV11-3 combines with J gene TRBJ2-5; possibly TRBD1 for D (6 bases). Germline V gene sequence: CDR1 SGHNT, CDR2 YENEEA. CDR3 size: 14 residues. V lost 1 base and J lost 2, with 8 bases in between. The CDR3 DNA reads as TGTGCCAGCAGCTTAGGGGGGCCGCAAGAGACCCAGTACTTC. Its translation is CASSLGGPQETQYF. Together with reference TRBV11-3 and TRBJ2-5, the CDR3 gives the full variable domain: EAGVVQSPRYKIIEKKQPVAFWCNPISGHNTLYWYLQNLGQGPELLIRYENEEAVDDSQLPKDRFSAERLKGVDSTLKIQPAELGDSAVYLCASSLGGPQETQYFGPGTRLLVL.

J is TRBJ2-3 and V is TRBV7-9; TRBD2 agrees at 12 bases. Losses at the gene ends were 6 bases for V and 4 bases for J; bases not matched to a gene: 2. From germline, CDR1 is SEHNR and CDR2 FQNEAQ (reference sequence). CDR3 length equals 14 residues. The CDR3 loop reads CASSTSGGSDTQYF. In DNA form, the CDR3 reads TGTGCCAGCAGTACTAGCGGGGGGTCAGATACGCAGTATTTT.

This clone has a handful of counts. The CDR3 sequence: CASSSTGSPYEQYF. CDR3 coding DNA: TGTGCCAGCAGCTCGACAGGGTCACCCTACGAGCAGTACTTC. This chain joins TRBV7-2 and TRBJ2-7, with TRBD1 identical over 7 bases. Germline V lookup: CDR1 SGHTA, CDR2 FQGNSA. The CDR3 is made up of 14 amino acids. After removal of 4 bases from V and 2 bases from J, the junction contained 5 bases not matched to a gene.